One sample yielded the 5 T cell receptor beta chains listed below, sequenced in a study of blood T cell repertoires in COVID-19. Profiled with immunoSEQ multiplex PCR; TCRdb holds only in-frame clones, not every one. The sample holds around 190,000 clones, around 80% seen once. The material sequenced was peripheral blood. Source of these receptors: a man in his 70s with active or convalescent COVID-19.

DNA for the CDR3: TGTGCCAGCAGTTTAGCGGGGCAGTTACAGTTCTTC. It codes for CASSLAGQLQFF. The chain carries TRBV12-3 or TRBV12-4 and TRBJ2-1; tentative D call: TRBD1 (5 bases). The CDR3 extends over 12 amino acids. Trimming shortened V by 0 bases and J by 13 bases, and 10 bases separated the two germline ends.

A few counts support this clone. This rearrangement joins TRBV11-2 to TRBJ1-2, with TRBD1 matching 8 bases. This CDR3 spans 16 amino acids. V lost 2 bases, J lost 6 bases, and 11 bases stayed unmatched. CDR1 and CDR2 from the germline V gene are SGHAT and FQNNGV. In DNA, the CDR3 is TGTGCCAGCAGCTTAAGAGGTGTGGACAGGGTGAATGGCTACACCTTC. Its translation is CASSLRGVDRVNGYTF.

CDR3 residues: CASSQYGQIQHF. The CDR3 region has the DNA TGTGCCAGCAGCCAATATGGTCAGATCCAGCATTTT. The rearrangement joins TRBV6-1 to TRBJ1-5, with unresolved D. This CDR3 has 12 amino acids. V was pared by 6 bases and J by 12 bases, with 15 bases between. The germline CDR1 and CDR2 sequences are MNHNS and SASEGT.

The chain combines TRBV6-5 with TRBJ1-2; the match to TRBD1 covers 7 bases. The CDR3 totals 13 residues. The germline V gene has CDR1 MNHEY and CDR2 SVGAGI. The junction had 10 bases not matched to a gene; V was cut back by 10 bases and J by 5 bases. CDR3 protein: CATAGQKVYGYTF. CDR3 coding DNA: TGTGCCACCGCGGGACAGAAAGTTTATGGCTACACCTTC.

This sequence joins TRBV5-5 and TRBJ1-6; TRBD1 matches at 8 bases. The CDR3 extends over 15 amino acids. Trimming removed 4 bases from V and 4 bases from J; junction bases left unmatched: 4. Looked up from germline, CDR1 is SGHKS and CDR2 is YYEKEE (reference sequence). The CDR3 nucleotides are TGTGCCAGCAGCCCGACAGGGGTTTATAATTCACCCCTCCACTTT. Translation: CASSPTGVYNSPLHF.